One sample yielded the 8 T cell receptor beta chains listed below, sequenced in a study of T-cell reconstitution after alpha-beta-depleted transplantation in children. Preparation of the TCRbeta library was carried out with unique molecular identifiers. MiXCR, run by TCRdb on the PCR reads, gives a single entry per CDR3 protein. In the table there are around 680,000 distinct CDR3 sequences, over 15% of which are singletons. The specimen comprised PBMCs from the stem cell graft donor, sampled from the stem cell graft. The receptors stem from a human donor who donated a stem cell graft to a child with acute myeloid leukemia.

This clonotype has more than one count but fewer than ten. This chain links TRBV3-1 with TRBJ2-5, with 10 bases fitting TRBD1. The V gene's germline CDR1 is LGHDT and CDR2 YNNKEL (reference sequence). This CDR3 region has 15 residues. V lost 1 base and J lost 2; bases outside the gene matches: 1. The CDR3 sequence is CASSQGTGGQETQYF. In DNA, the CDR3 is TGTGCCAGCAGCCAAGGGACAGGGGGACAAGAGACCCAGTACTTC.

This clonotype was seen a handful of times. CDR3 nucleotides: TGTGCCAGCAGTTTATCTTGGACAGGGGTTGTGAACACTGAAGCTTTCTTT. It specifies CASSLSWTGVVNTEAFF. The chain recombines TRBV27 with TRBJ1-1; TRBD1 agrees at 9 bases. The junction had 5 bases not matched to a gene; V was cut back by 0 bases and J by 0 bases. The CDR3 spans 17 residues. CDR1 MNHEY and CDR2 SMNVEV come from the germline V gene (reference sequence).

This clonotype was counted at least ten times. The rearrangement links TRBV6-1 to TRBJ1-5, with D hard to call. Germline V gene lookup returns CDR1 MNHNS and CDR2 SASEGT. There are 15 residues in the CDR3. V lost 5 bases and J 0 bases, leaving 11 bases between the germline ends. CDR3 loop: CASSPIGFSNQPQHF. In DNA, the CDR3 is TGTGCCAGCAGTCCGATTGGGTTTAGCAATCAGCCCCAGCATTTT.

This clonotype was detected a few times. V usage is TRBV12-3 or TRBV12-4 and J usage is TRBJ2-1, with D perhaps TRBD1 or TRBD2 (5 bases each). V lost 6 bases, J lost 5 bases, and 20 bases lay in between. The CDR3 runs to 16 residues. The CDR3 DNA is TGTGCCAGCAGCCTGAGGGGAACCCTAGGACACAATGAGCAGTTCTTC. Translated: CASSLRGTLGHNEQFF.

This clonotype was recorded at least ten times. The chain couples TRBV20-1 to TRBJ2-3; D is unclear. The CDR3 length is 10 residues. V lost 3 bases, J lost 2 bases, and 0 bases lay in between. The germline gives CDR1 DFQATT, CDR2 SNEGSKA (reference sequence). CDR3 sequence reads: CSASTDTQYF. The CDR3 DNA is TGCAGTGCTAGCACAGATACGCAGTATTTT.

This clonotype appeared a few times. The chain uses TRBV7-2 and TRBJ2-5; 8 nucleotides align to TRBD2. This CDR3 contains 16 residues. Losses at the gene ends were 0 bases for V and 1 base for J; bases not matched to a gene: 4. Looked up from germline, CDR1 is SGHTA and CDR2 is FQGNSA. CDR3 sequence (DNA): TGTGCCAGCAGCTTAGCGCTCGGGGGGGCCCAAGAGACCCAGTACTTC. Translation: CASSLALGGAQETQYF.

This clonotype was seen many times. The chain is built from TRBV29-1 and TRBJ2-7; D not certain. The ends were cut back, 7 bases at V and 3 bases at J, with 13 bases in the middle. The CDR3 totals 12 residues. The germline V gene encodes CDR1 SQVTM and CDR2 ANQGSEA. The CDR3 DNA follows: TGCAGCGGACAAGACAAATACTACGAGCAGTACTTC. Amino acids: CSGQDKYYEQYF.

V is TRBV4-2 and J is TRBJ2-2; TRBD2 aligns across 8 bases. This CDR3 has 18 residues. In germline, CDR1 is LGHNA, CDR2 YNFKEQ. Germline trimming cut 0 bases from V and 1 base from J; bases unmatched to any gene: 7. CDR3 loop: CASSQDFSSGVNTGELFF. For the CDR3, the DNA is TGTGCCAGCAGCCAAGATTTTAGTAGCGGGGTGAACACCGGGGAGCTGTTTTTT.